A selection of T cell receptor beta chains follows, all from one sample in a study of response to subunit inactivated influenza vaccine. TCRdb redid the calling of the RT-PCR reads with MiXCR, one entry per CDR3 protein. The data contain under 800,000 distinct CDR3 sequences, roughly 14% of them singletons. The sample in question was PBMCs from blood, obtained 14 to 15 days before vaccination. The receptors were gathered from a man aged 45-65 years who received an inactivated influenza vaccine. Both conserved end residues are part of each CDR3. Some rows have no size entry. The others give once, few or many, or a class for an expanded clone.

>TRBV4-1|few|TRBJ1-1
CATKMGGANTEAFF
>TRBV5-5|-|TRBJ2-3
CASSFPGPRDTQYF
>TRBV7-6|-|TRBJ2-3
CASSPSRDRGLDTQYF
>TRBV7-2|many|TRBJ1-3
CASSLYAGYGNTIYF
>TRBV13|-|TRBJ1-1
CASSLMSGTAEAFF
>TRBV12-3/TRBV12-4|-|TRBJ2-7
CASSPRQGAEQYF
>TRBV7-9|few|TRBJ2-5
CASSLAQPETQYF
>TRBV7-8|-|TRBJ2-7
CASSDPGQGDEQYF
>TRBV20-1|few|TRBJ2-3
CSARVARGTDTQYF
>TRBV20-1|few|TRBJ2-1
CSILAPNYNEQFF
>TRBV20-1|once|TRBJ1-6
CSARDSGTGSSSPLHF
>TRBV7-3|-|TRBJ2-7
CASSLGRAGRYEQYF
>TRBV6-2/TRBV6-3|many|TRBJ2-2
CASSYGSGELFF
>TRBV29-1|many|TRBJ2-3
CSVEQGKGYTDTQYF
>TRBV14|few|TRBJ1-1
CASSQHNRGPTEAFF
>TRBV11-2|few|TRBJ2-7
CASSLVAGDLAFYEQYF
>TRBV15|-|TRBJ2-2
CATSQGGGTTGELFF
>TRBV12-3/TRBV12-4|-|TRBJ2-5
CASSLYRLTQYF
>TRBV27|few|TRBJ1-4
CASSSRQGITNEKLFF
>TRBV7-9|-|TRBJ1-5
CASSGPGSGDQPQHF
>TRBV11-2|-|TRBJ2-7
CASGRGLDEQYF
>TRBV5-1|-|TRBJ1-1
CASSLLGVAEAFF
>TRBV28|few|TRBJ2-3
CASSPRGLRWGTDTQYF
>TRBV7-2|-|TRBJ2-1
CASSVASSGSGEQFF
>TRBV20-1|few|TRBJ2-3
CSARNSGLGTDTQYF
>TRBV12-3/TRBV12-4|many|TRBJ1-2
CATFGGSGGYTF
>TRBV25-1|few|TRBJ2-1
CASTPIGSPSGIFEQFF
>TRBV7-2|-|TRBJ2-6
CASSLAGLNSGANVLTF
>TRBV10-3|-|TRBJ1-1
CAISEGVSTEAFF
>TRBV6-1|many|TRBJ2-7
CASRRHISYEQYF
>TRBV29-1|-|TRBJ1-1
CSVRVGAYTEAFF
>TRBV7-2|-|TRBJ1-3
CASSLGGQGGTIYF
>TRBV5-4|-|TRBJ2-5
CASSSRDRVMETQYF